The present TCR beta chain was sequenced within a study of PD-1 blockade in classical Hodgkin lymphoma. Study-wide findings and caveats: Diminished baseline TCR diversity has been reported in newly diagnosed patients relative to healthy donors. In CD4+ cells, TCR diversity went up significantly by C4D1, but in CD8+ cells it did not.

In the case of this clone: The antigen is not known.

The CDR3 has 11 residues. Germline CDR1 and CDR2: SGHTS and YDEGEE. V lost 3 bases and J lost 6, with 7 bases in between. All patients experienced relapse after autologous stem cell transplantation, and brentuximab vedotin exposure was variable. Complete response, partial response or progressive disease were the best responses. TCRdb keeps only in-frame clones here, not all; method: immunoSEQ multiplex PCR. This sample has about 110,000 clones, with 70% to 90% found just once. The TCR comes from a human donor with classical Hodgkin lymphoma. The V gene is TRBV5-8, the J gene TRBJ2-7; D gene uncertain. The sample in question was peripheral blood mononuclear cells (PBMCs), obtained before the second cycle of nivolumab. Written as DNA, the CDR3 is TGTGCCAGCAGCTCCCGGTTCGAGCAGTACTTC. It is translated as CASSSRFEQYF.